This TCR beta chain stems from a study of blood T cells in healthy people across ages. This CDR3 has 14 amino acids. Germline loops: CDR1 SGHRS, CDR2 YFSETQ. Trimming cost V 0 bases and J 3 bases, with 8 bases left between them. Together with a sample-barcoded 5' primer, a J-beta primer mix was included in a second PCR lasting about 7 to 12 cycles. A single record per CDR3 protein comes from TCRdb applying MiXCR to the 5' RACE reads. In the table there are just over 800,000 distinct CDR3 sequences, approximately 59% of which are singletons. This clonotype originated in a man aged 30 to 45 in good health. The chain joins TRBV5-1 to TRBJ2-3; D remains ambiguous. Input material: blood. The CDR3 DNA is TGCGCCAGCAGCTTGGCGGACCCTACAGATACGCAGTATTTT. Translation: CASSLADPTDTQYF.